This passage covers 28 T cell receptor beta chains from one sample sequenced in a study of Ad26.COV2.S vaccination and SARS-CoV-2 variants. Some clones are missing from TCRdb's copy, which holds only in-frame ones; the method was immunoSEQ multiplex PCR. The sample consists of approximately 240,000 clones, approximately 88% of them appearing once. As for treatment: around 19 received Ad26.COV2.S at low or high dose, single or two shots; about 5 received placebo; per-sample allocation not given. After the first vaccine or placebo injection, samples were drawn on day 63. The specimen comprised peripheral blood, sampled in a trial of Ad26.COV2.S vaccine versus placebo. Source of these receptors: a person between 18 and 65 years old who received the Ad26.COV2.S COVID-19 vaccine or a placebo.

V and J are TRBV5-6 and TRBJ2-7, with 7 positions matching TRBD1. From germline, CDR1 is SGHDT and CDR2 YYEEEE. This CDR3 has 15 residues. Trimming cost V 2 bases and J 6 bases; bases outside gene matches: 11. The CDR3 nucleotides are TGTGCCAGCAGCTTCCAGGGGGTTCAGGGCAGCGAGCAGTACTTC. Protein sequence: CASSFQGVQGSEQYF. The entire variable domain, with the rest obtained from reference TRBV5-6 and TRBJ2-7, is as follows: DAGVTQSPTHLIKTRGQQVTLRCSPKSGHDTVSWYQQALGQGPQFIFQYYEEEERQRGNFPDRFSGHQFPNYSSELNVNALLLGDSALYLCASSFQGVQGSEQYFGPGTRLTVT.

The chain employs TRBV19 and TRBJ2-5; TRBD2 aligns across 13 bases. CDR1 is LNHDA and CDR2 is SQIVND in the germline V gene (reference sequence). V lost 7 bases to trimming and J lost 1 base; unmatched junction nucleotides: 3. The length of the CDR3 is 15 residues. CDR3 loop: CASMTSGGPQETQYF. CDR3 sequence (DNA): TGTGCCAGTATGACTAGCGGGGGGCCCCAAGAGACCCAGTACTTC.

The rearrangement joins TRBV6-5 to TRBJ1-2; the D gene is possibly TRBD1 (5 bases). Trimming stripped 4 bases from V and 4 bases from J, with 13 bases between. Germline CDR1 reads MNHEY; CDR2 reads SVGAGI. The CDR3 is made up of 14 amino acids. In DNA form, the CDR3 reads TGTGCCAGCAGTTCAACCGCGAGGGGCTATGGCTACACCTTC. This sequence encodes CASSSTARGYGYTF.

The V and J genes are TRBV18 and TRBJ1-1, with no clear D. Germline V CDR1 and CDR2: KGHSH, LQKENI. This CDR3 spans 13 amino acids. With 3 bases removed from V and 8 bases from J, the gap between germline ends came to 13 bases. DNA for the CDR3: TGTGCCAGCTCACCCGCCTCTGGTCTCGAAGCTTTCTTT. Residues: CASSPASGLEAFF.

The rearrangement links TRBV29-1 to TRBJ2-2; 9 bases map to TRBD1. The V segment lost 6 bases and the J segment 5 bases; nucleotides outside the gene matches: 4. The CDR3 consists of 13 residues. Germline V lookup: CDR1 SQVTM, CDR2 ANQGSEA. CDR3 sequence: CSVDRGDTGELFF. The CDR3 DNA sequence: TGCAGCGTAGACAGGGGGGATACCGGGGAGCTGTTTTTT.

Regarding this clone: The same CDR3 is also encoded by other DNA sequences in this sample. V gene TRBV24-1 combines with J gene TRBJ2-7, with D uncertain. Looked up from germline, CDR1 is KGHDR and CDR2 is SFDVKD. V was shortened by 4 bases and J by 2 bases, with 8 bases between the two germline ends. The CDR3 runs 13 residues. CDR3 in DNA: TGTGCCACCAGTGAAAGTGGGGCCTACGAGCAGTACTTC. Translation: CATSESGAYEQYF.

The V call is TRBV5-4, the J call TRBJ2-2, with 8 bases matching TRBD2. Germline V gives CDR1 SGHNT, CDR2 YYREEE (reference sequence). The V gene end was trimmed by 4 bases and the J gene end by 6 bases; junction bases not matched to a gene: 14. The CDR3 runs to 17 residues. CDR3 protein: CASSTPTSGLRAGELFF. The CDR3 DNA follows: TGTGCCAGCAGCACCCCCACTAGCGGTCTACGGGCCGGGGAGCTGTTTTTT.

The chain links TRBV3-1 (or the pseudogene TRBV3-2) to TRBJ2-1; 15 nucleotides match TRBD2. This CDR3 region has 19 residues. Germline loops: CDR1 LGHDT, CDR2 YNNKEL (reference sequence). The V and J ends lost 3 bases and 2 bases, in that order; junction bases with no gene match: 8. CDR3 DNA: TGTGCCAGCAGCCATACCGCTGGACTAGCGGGAGGGCCCTACAATGAGCAGTTCTTC. It is translated as CASSHTAGLAGGPYNEQFF.

The rearrangement uses TRBV28 and TRBJ1-3; no firm D call. Germline lookup yields CDR1 MDHEN and CDR2 SYDVKM. The CDR3 sequence is 13 residues long. V lost 3 bases and J lost 2, with 5 bases in between. CDR3 nucleotide sequence: TGTGCCAGCAGTTTGCGTGCTGGAAACACCATATATTTT. It codes for CASSLRAGNTIYF.

The chain has TRBV7-2 and TRBJ2-7; D gene unclear. V was shortened by 2 bases and J by 2 bases, with 16 bases between the two germline ends. In germline, CDR1 is SGHTA, CDR2 FQGNSA. The CDR3 runs 16 residues. For the CDR3, the DNA is TGTGCCAGCAGCTTACTGGGCAGCCCCTCCGCCTACGAGCAGTACTTC. Translated, it gives CASSLLGSPSAYEQYF.

This clone was seen a single time. V usage is TRBV28 and J usage is TRBJ2-5, with D hard to call. Germline loops: CDR1 MDHEN, CDR2 SYDVKM. The CDR3 is 12 amino acids. The V and J ends lost 6 bases and 0 bases respectively, with 5 bases between them. The CDR3 is CASSWDQETQYF. The DNA for the CDR3 is TGTGCCAGCAGCTGGGACCAAGAGACCCAGTACTTC.

V and J are TRBV19 and TRBJ1-4, with D unclear. There are 19 residues in the CDR3. Germline CDR1 LNHDA, CDR2 SQIVND (reference sequence). V dropped 2 bases and J dropped 8 bases, with 27 bases sitting between them. CDR3 coding DNA: TGTGCCAGTAGTATACCCCCGGGCGCCCGCCTGGGAAAGGGAGAAAAACTGTTTTTT. This encodes CASSIPPGARLGKGEKLFF.

This clone occurred once. V and J are TRBV6-5 and TRBJ1-5, with D maybe TRBD1 (6 bases). Trimming removed 9 bases at V and 3 bases at J, with 18 bases between. The CDR3 is 15 residues long. The V gene's germline CDR1 is MNHEY and CDR2 SVGAGI. The CDR3 loop is CASITSQGYNQPQHF. The CDR3 bases are TGTGCCAGTATTACCTCGCAGGGGTACAATCAGCCCCAGCATTTT.

This chain joins TRBV7-6 and TRBJ2-1; D is perhaps TRBD2 (5 bases). CDR3 length: 12 amino acids. CDR1 and CDR2 (germline): SGHVS, FNYEAQ. The V end lost 5 bases, the J end lost 10 bases, and 12 bases lay between the germline ends. The CDR3 region has the DNA TGTGCCAGCAGCACCGGACTGAGAGAGCAGTTCTTC. Its protein product is CASSTGLREQFF.

The gene calls are TRBV25-1 and TRBJ1-3; 8 bases match TRBD1. The V gene's germline CDR1 is MGHDK and CDR2 SYGVNS. The CDR3 is 14 amino acids. J gave up 2 bases and V 6 bases, and 3 bases lay outside the gene matches. CDR3 DNA sequence: TGTGCCAGCAGCGACAGGGGTCCTGGAAACACCATATATTTT. Translation gives CASSDRGPGNTIYF.

This chain joins TRBV6-2 or TRBV6-3 and TRBJ1-1, with TRBD1 matching over 8 bases. The germline gives CDR1 MNHEY, CDR2 SVGEGT. The CDR3 loop spans 12 amino acids. V dropped 0 bases and J dropped 10; count of bases not matched to a gene: 1. In nucleotides, the CDR3 is TGTGCCAGCAGTTACTCAGACAGGGGAGCTTTCTTT. Its protein is CASSYSDRGAFF.

This chain connects TRBV9 to TRBJ2-3, with 8 bases fitting TRBD2. The CDR3 is 18 amino acids. The V and J ends lost 0 bases and 0 bases, in that order; junction bases with no gene match: 9. Germline V gene data show CDR1 as SGDLS and CDR2 as YYNGEE. CDR3 protein: CASSVGDSGASSTDTQYF. The CDR3, as DNA: TGTGCCAGCAGCGTAGGAGATAGCGGGGCTTCTAGCACAGATACGCAGTATTTT.

This clone was detected only a few times. The V and J genes are TRBV10-3 and TRBJ2-6; 10 bases fit TRBD1. CDR1 is ENHRY, CDR2 SYGVKD, per germline. CDR3 length equals 19 residues. The V segment lost 2 bases and the J segment 0 bases; nucleotides outside the gene matches: 7. CDR3 coding DNA: TGTGCCATCAGTGAGAGGGGATGGACAGGGGGCTCTGGGGCCAACGTCCTGACTTTC. Residues: CAISERGWTGGSGANVLTF.

This clone appeared a few times. Compared with germline, one end of the junction differs, possibly owing to a read error. The V gene is TRBV9, the J gene TRBJ1-4; no definite D call. This CDR3 region has 15 residues. Germline CDR1 and CDR2: SGDLS and YYNGEE. The CDR3: CASSPRSLWGETLFF. The CDR3 DNA is TGTGCCAGCAGCCCTAGATCGTTATGGGGTGAAACACTGTTTTTT. The full variable domain, in which reference TRBV9 and TRBJ1-4 provide the parts outside the CDR3, is DSGVTQTPKHLITATGQRVTLRCSPRSGDLSVYWYQQSLDQGLQFLIQYYNGEERAKGNILERFSAQQFPDLHSELNLSSLELGDSALYFCASSPRSLWGETLFFGSGTQLSVL.

Details on this clone: At one end the junction does not follow the germline gene, possibly because of a read error. The chain has TRBV27 and TRBJ2-7; 7 positions match TRBD1. This CDR3 has 13 amino acids. CDR1 is MNHEY, CDR2 SMNVEV, per germline (reference sequence). In nucleotides, the CDR3 is TGTGCCAGCAGACCTACCGACAGGGTCGCGTTGTCCTTC. This codes for CASRPTDRVALSF.

Only a few counts were recorded for this clone. The rearrangement links TRBV30 to TRBJ2-1, with 9 bases fitting TRBD1. The CDR3 consists of 15 residues. J gave up 6 bases and V 3 bases, and 9 bases lay outside the gene matches. Looked up from germline, CDR1 is GTSNPN and CDR2 is SVGIG (reference sequence). CDR3 in DNA: TGTGCCTGGAGCGGTCGACAGGGGGGTCTCAATGAGCAGTTCTTC. This codes for CAWSGRQGGLNEQFF.

This clone was detected only once. The chain links TRBV14 to TRBJ2-7; D tentatively reads TRBD1 or TRBD2 (6 bases each). V was cut by 8 bases and J by 0 bases, with 20 bases left in between. The CDR3 has 16 amino acids. Germline V gene data show CDR1 as SGHDN and CDR2 as FVKESK. CDR3 sequence reads: CASSNSRGQLSYEQYF. The CDR3 nucleotides read TGTGCCAGCTCTAATAGTCGGGGGCAGCTCTCCTACGAGCAGTACTTC.

The rearrangement joins TRBV28 to TRBJ2-5; 11 positions match TRBD2. V gave up 2 bases and J gave up 5 bases; unmatched junction bases: 4. Germline values: CDR1 MDHEN, CDR2 SYDVKM. The CDR3 is 15 amino acids. In nucleotides, the CDR3 is TGTGCCAGCAGTTTAAGCTCTAGCGGGAGGGAGACCCAGTACTTC. Translation: CASSLSSSGRETQYF.

The gene calls are TRBV7-3 and TRBJ2-2; D not resolved. CDR1 and CDR2 (germline): SGHTA, FQGTGA. This CDR3 is built from 16 residues. The V end was cut by 1 base, the J end by 6 bases, with 15 bases between. CDR3 loop: CASSLSLRTVPGELFF. The CDR3 DNA sequence: TGTGCCAGCAGCTTAAGTCTTAGGACCGTCCCCGGGGAGCTGTTTTTT.

The chain combines TRBV28 with TRBJ1-2, with a weak D call TRBD1 (5 bases). Germline CDR1 is MDHEN and CDR2 is SYDVKM. The CDR3 runs 15 residues. The germline V and J ends were trimmed by 5 bases and 3 bases, with 16 bases remaining between them. CDR3 nucleotides: TGTGCCAGCAGTGCGCCCGGGACCGTCGACTATGGCTACACCTTC. Translated: CASSAPGTVDYGYTF.

This chain connects TRBV19 to TRBJ1-1, with D uncertain. Trimming removed 3 bases at V and 0 bases at J, with 11 bases between. This CDR3 contains 15 residues. Germline V gene lookup returns CDR1 LNHDA and CDR2 SQIVND (reference sequence). CDR3 sequence: CASSIGGRLNTEAFF. The CDR3 coding sequence is TGTGCCAGTAGTATCGGTGGACGGTTGAACACTGAAGCTTTCTTT.

The chain employs TRBV3-1 (or the pseudogene TRBV3-2) and TRBJ2-2, with 12 bases lining up with TRBD2. V lost 0 bases and J lost 1; bases outside the gene matches: 12. CDR1 is LGHDT and CDR2 is YNNKEL in the germline V gene (reference sequence). This CDR3 comprises 21 residues. The CDR3 bases are TGTGCCAGCAGCCAAGATCTGACTAGCGGGAGACATGATCAGAACACCGGGGAGCTGTTTTTT. As protein: CASSQDLTSGRHDQNTGELFF.

The chain has TRBV11-2 and TRBJ1-6, with D possibly TRBD1 on 5 matching bases. Germline values: CDR1 SGHAT, CDR2 FQNNGV. Deletions cut 8 bases from V and 14 bases from J, with 28 bases between. The CDR3 runs 16 residues. The CDR3 nucleotides read TGTGCCAGCGGAACCCACTCCACGGGGACTGGAGGAACCCTCCACTTT. This translates into CASGTHSTGTGGTLHF.